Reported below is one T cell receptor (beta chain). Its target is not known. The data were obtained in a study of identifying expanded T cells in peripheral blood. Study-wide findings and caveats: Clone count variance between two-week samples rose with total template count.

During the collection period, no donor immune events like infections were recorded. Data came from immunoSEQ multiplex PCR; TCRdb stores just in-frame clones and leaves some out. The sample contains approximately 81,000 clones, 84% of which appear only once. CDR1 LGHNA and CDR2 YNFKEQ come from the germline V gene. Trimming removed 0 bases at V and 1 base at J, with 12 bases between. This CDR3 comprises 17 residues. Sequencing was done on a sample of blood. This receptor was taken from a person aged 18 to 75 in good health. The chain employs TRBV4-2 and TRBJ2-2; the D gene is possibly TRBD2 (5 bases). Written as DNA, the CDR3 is TGTGCCAGCAGCCAAGAGGACCAGCGGCTGAACACCGGGGAGCTGTTTTTT. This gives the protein CASSQEDQRLNTGELFF.